Listed here are 32 T cell receptor beta chains from one sample, sequenced in a study of shared clonotypes between healthy human individuals. Profiled with immunoSEQ multiplex PCR; TCRdb holds only in-frame clones, not every one. The repertoire consists of roughly 510,000 clones, with over 60% occurring once and the leading ten covering roughly an eighth. The sequenced material came from PBMCs. The receptor source for this set is a woman in her forties in good health. Some clones in this sample may be carry-over from other donors' samples.

The chain links TRBV5-5 to TRBJ2-2, with 9 bases identical to TRBD2. Germline CDR1 reads SGHKS; CDR2 reads YYEKEE (reference sequence). This CDR3 is 15 amino acids long. Trimming removed 5 bases from V and 0 bases from J; junction bases left unmatched: 2. The CDR3 protein is CASRASGTNTGELFF. For the CDR3, the DNA is TGTGCCAGCAGGGCTAGCGGGACGAACACCGGGGAGCTGTTTTTT.

V is TRBV9 and J is TRBJ1-1; the D is unclear. The CDR3 loop spans 14 amino acids. Germline V CDR1 and CDR2: SGDLS, YYNGEE. Deletions cut 0 bases from V and 4 bases from J, with 10 bases between. DNA of the CDR3: TGTGCCAGCAGCGTAGACGGCAGTAGCACTGAAGCTTTCTTT. Encoded protein: CASSVDGSSTEAFF.

The chain joins TRBV11-3 to TRBJ2-1; TRBD1 or TRBD2 may be the D gene (5 bases each). Germline-derived CDR1 and CDR2 are SGHNT and YENEEA. Deletions cut 4 bases from V and 4 bases from J, with 17 bases between. This CDR3 has 16 amino acids. The CDR3 spells CASSSGTSGGYNEQFF. CDR3 in DNA: TGTGCCAGCAGCTCGGGGACCAGCGGTGGATACAATGAGCAGTTCTTC.

Only a few counts were recorded for this clone. The chain recombines TRBV28 with TRBJ2-6; TRBD1 matches at 10 bases. With V trimmed by 7 bases and J by 3 bases, 6 bases remained unmatched. CDR3 length: 16 residues. The germline gives CDR1 MDHEN, CDR2 SYDVKM. The DNA of the CDR3 is TGTGCCAGCACTCGACAGGGGGCGTTTGGGGCCAACGTCCTGACTTTC. It specifies CASTRQGAFGANVLTF.

The sample holds a few counts of this clone. The chain combines TRBV7-8 with TRBJ2-5, with TRBD1 matching over 9 bases. CDR3 length: 16 residues. The V segment lost 5 bases and the J segment 1 base; nucleotides outside the gene matches: 8. Germline loops: CDR1 SGHVS, CDR2 FQNEAQ. CDR3 bases: TGTGCCAGCAGCGGGGGAGGGACAGGGCCCCAAGAGACCCAGTACTTC. It encodes CASSGGGTGPQETQYF.

The chain employs TRBV27 and TRBJ2-1, with TRBD1 identical over 8 bases. The germline V gene encodes CDR1 MNHEY and CDR2 SMNVEV (reference sequence). J gave up 5 bases and V 6 bases, and 6 bases lay outside the gene matches. The CDR3 sequence is 14 residues long. CDR3: CASSSGGGHNEQFF. Here the CDR3 DNA reads TGTGCCAGCAGCTCAGGGGGCGGCCACAATGAGCAGTTCTTC.

This clone was seen a handful of times. The chain employs TRBV6-4 and TRBJ2-6; no definite D call. Looked up from germline, CDR1 is MRHNA and CDR2 is SNTAGT. The CDR3 is 14 residues long. Trimming shortened V by 3 bases and J by 3 bases, and 6 bases separated the two germline ends. CDR3 protein: CASSEGFGANVLTF. The CDR3 region has the DNA TGTGCCAGCAGTGAGGGGTTTGGGGCCAACGTCCTGACTTTC.

There are a few counts of this clone. The chain recombines TRBV5-4 with TRBJ1-6; maybe TRBD1 (5 bases). Trimming cost V 0 bases and J 10 bases, with 14 bases left between them. Looked up from germline, CDR1 is SGHNT and CDR2 is YYREEE (reference sequence). The CDR3 contains 15 residues. Written as DNA, the CDR3 is TGTGCCAGCAGCTTGGGCGGCAGGGAGGGATCACCCCTCCACTTT. It codes for CASSLGGREGSPLHF. The complete variable domain, with remaining parts taken from reference TRBV5-4 and TRBJ1-6, reads ETGVTQSPTHLIKTRGQQVTLRCSSQSGHNTVSWYQQALGQGPQFIFQYYREEENGRGNFPPRFSGLQFPNYSSELNVNALELDDSALYLCASSLGGREGSPLHFGNGTRLTVT.

The rearrangement joins TRBV7-9 to TRBJ2-3; no firm D call. Germline CDR1 SEHNR, CDR2 FQNEAQ (reference sequence). Trimming removed 5 bases from V and 0 bases from J, with 15 bases in between. The CDR3 totals 16 residues. CDR3 in DNA: TGTGCCAGCAGCCAAGATGCGACGCACAGCACAGATACGCAGTATTTT. Encoded protein: CASSQDATHSTDTQYF.

CDR3 DNA sequence: TGTGCCAGCAGCTTATTTTGGCGGGAGGGCCCCTACGAGCAGTACTTC. This codes for CASSLFWREGPYEQYF. The chain employs TRBV7-2 and TRBJ2-7; TRBD2 aligns across 9 bases. Germline V gene lookup returns CDR1 SGHTA and CDR2 FQGNSA. The V gene end was trimmed by 2 bases and the J gene end by 2 bases; junction bases not matched to a gene: 7. This CDR3 has 16 residues.

The chain is built from TRBV9 and TRBJ1-2; D call uncertain. This CDR3 region has 13 residues. In germline, CDR1 is SGDLS, CDR2 YYNGEE. V gave up 4 bases and J gave up 7 bases, with 14 bases separating them. For the CDR3, the DNA is TGTGCCAGCAGCTTATGGCCTACTTCTGGCTACACCTTC. Translation gives CASSLWPTSGYTF.

V gene TRBV7-8 combines with J gene TRBJ2-2, with TRBD2 matching 8 bases. Germline-derived CDR1 and CDR2 are SGHVS and FQNEAQ. Germline trimming cut 1 base from V and 0 bases from J; bases unmatched to any gene: 4. The CDR3 spans 17 residues. In DNA, the CDR3 is TGTGCCAGCAGCTTAGAACTAGCGGACGCGAACACCGGGGAGCTGTTTTTT. This sequence encodes CASSLELADANTGELFF.

This clone has only a few counts. This chain links TRBV7-9 with TRBJ1-1, with TRBD1 identical over 9 bases. The J segment lost 3 bases and the V segment lost 5 bases, leaving 16 bases of the junction unmatched. Per the germline V gene, CDR1 is SEHNR and CDR2 is FQNEAQ (reference sequence). CDR3 size: 18 residues. CDR3 protein: CASSPGRQGVFDYTEAFF. DNA of the CDR3: TGTGCCAGCAGCCCCGGTCGACAGGGGGTTTTCGATTACACTGAAGCTTTCTTT.

V and J are TRBV29-1 and TRBJ2-3; 8 bases map to TRBD1. The ends lost 2 bases at V and 8 bases at J; junction bases unmatched: 0. The CDR3 spans 11 residues. In germline, CDR1 is SQVTM, CDR2 ANQGSEA. CDR3 loop: CSVETGGTQYF. The CDR3 DNA reads TGCAGCGTTGAAACAGGGGGTACGCAGTATTTT.

The V and J genes are TRBV4-1 and TRBJ2-7; TRBD2 matches 8 bases. CDR3 length: 15 amino acids. Germline V gene data show CDR1 as MGHRA and CDR2 as YSYEKL. Germline trimming cut 6 bases from V and 4 bases from J; bases unmatched to any gene: 11. As DNA, the CDR3 is TGCGCCAGCAGAGCAATGGGGGTAGCGGGGTACGAGCAGTACTTC. It yields the protein CASRAMGVAGYEQYF.

The sample holds one count of this clone. The V call is TRBV7-8, the J call TRBJ2-1, with D unclear. The CDR3 is made up of 11 amino acids. The germline CDR1 and CDR2 sequences are SGHVS and FQNEAQ. Trimming took 5 bases from V and 6 from J, leaving 5 bases between them. CDR3 DNA: TGTGCCAGCAGCCTCCTCAATGAGCAGTTCTTC. Its protein is CASSLLNEQFF.

The V call is TRBV28, the J call TRBJ2-7; no definite D call. The CDR3 is 16 residues long. V gave up 5 bases and J gave up 0 bases, with 17 bases separating them. Germline CDR1 is MDHEN and CDR2 is SYDVKM. The CDR3 region is CASSPPPGKSSYEQYF. CDR3 nucleotide sequence: TGTGCCAGCAGTCCCCCCCCTGGGAAGAGCTCCTACGAGCAGTACTTC.

The chain recombines TRBV29-1 with TRBJ2-4; D tentatively reads TRBD1 or TRBD2 (5 bases each). The germline gives CDR1 SQVTM, CDR2 ANQGSEA. Trimming removed 6 bases from V and 0 bases from J, with 15 bases in between. This CDR3 has 15 residues. The CDR3 DNA is TGCAGCGTCAAAAAGGGGACGGTAGCCAAAAACATTCAGTACTTC. Translated: CSVKKGTVAKNIQYF.

The chain couples TRBV5-1 to TRBJ1-2, with 9 nucleotides matching TRBD1. J lost 8 bases, V lost 0 bases, and 2 bases had no gene match. This CDR3 is built from 13 residues. Per the germline V gene, CDR1 is SGHRS and CDR2 is YFSETQ. This CDR3 reads CASSLGTGEGYTF. The CDR3 nucleotides read TGCGCCAGCAGCTTGGGGACAGGGGAAGGCTACACCTTC.

This clone was recorded many times. This chain uses TRBV4-3 with TRBJ2-3; D unresolved. Per the germline V gene, CDR1 is LGHNA and CDR2 is YSLEER. Trimming took off 0 bases at V and 4 bases at J, with 11 bases between the two ends. The CDR3 is 15 amino acids. For the CDR3, the DNA is TGCGCCAGCAGCCAAGATAGGCTGGGTGCAGATACGCAGTATTTT. It codes for CASSQDRLGADTQYF.

The gene calls are TRBV30 and TRBJ1-1, with 7 nucleotides matching TRBD1. Germline CDR1 GTSNPN, CDR2 SVGIG (reference sequence). This CDR3 is 15 amino acids long. V gave up 0 bases and J gave up 5 bases; unmatched junction bases: 9. The CDR3 spells CAWSVTGRGDTEAFF. CDR3 sequence (DNA): TGTGCCTGGAGTGTAACCGGCAGGGGGGATACTGAAGCTTTCTTT.

There are a few counts of this clone. The chain couples TRBV29-1 to TRBJ1-4; D unresolved. CDR1 and CDR2 (germline): SQVTM, ANQGSEA. V gave up 6 bases and J gave up 7 bases, with 9 bases separating them. The CDR3 runs to 11 residues. In nucleotides, the CDR3 is TGCAGCGTGACGAAAGGTGAAAAACTGTTTTTT. Protein: CSVTKGEKLFF.

This CDR3 reads CASSPNTGELFF. CDR3 in DNA: TGTGCCAGCAGCCCAAACACCGGGGAGCTGTTTTTT. This rearrangement joins TRBV6-5 to TRBJ2-2; the D is unclear. V was cut by 6 bases and J by 2 bases, with 4 bases left in between. CDR1 MNHEY and CDR2 SVGAGI come from the germline V gene. The CDR3 extends over 12 amino acids.

About this clone itself: It is likely a read error: a sequence one base away is far more abundant. V usage is TRBV2 and J usage is TRBJ1-2; the D gene is possibly TRBD1 (5 bases). V lost 7 bases to trimming and J lost 7 bases, with 22 bases between them. Germline-derived CDR1 and CDR2 are SNHLY and FYNNEI. The CDR3 length is 15 residues. CDR3 coding DNA: TGTGCCAGCACGCTGGGGCAGGGCTCCCTAGGTGGCTACACCTTC. Translating gives CASTLGQGSLGGYTF.

This chain links TRBV5-1 with TRBJ2-3; D is unresolved. CDR3 length: 13 residues. Per germline, CDR1 SGHRS and CDR2 YFSETQ. V shed 0 bases and J shed 3 bases, with 5 bases lying between them. The CDR3 bases are TGCGCCAGCAGCTTGGTTGTAACAGATACGCAGTATTTT. Its protein product is CASSLVVTDTQYF.

This clone has only a few counts. V and J are TRBV12-1 and TRBJ1-2; TRBD1, the table's D call, lacks a check against the DNA. TRBV12-1 is termed a pseudogene. There are 16 residues in the CDR3. CDR3 DNA sequence: TGTGCCAGCAGCCATCCAGACAGCGAATCTAACTATGGCTACACCTTC. Residues: CASSHPDSESNYGYTF.

The chain is built from TRBV4-2 and TRBJ2-1, with a possible D match to TRBD2 (6 bases). This CDR3 has 13 residues. Per germline, CDR1 LGHNA and CDR2 YNFKEQ. V dropped 4 bases and J dropped 5 bases, with 9 bases sitting between them. The CDR3 reads CASSPTSNNEQFF. CDR3 nucleotides: TGTGCCAGCAGCCCGACTAGTAACAATGAGCAGTTCTTC.

CDR3 region: CASSLRKGWDTEAFF. CDR3 sequence (DNA): TGTGCCAGCAGTTTACGGAAGGGCTGGGACACTGAAGCTTTCTTT. The chain carries TRBV28 and TRBJ1-1; D unclear. The CDR3 is made up of 15 amino acids. Trimming took off 2 bases at V and 3 bases at J, with 13 bases between the two ends. Germline values: CDR1 MDHEN, CDR2 SYDVKM.

In this sample, this clone turned up a few times. The CDR3 is CASSSVSGRRPGYTF. The CDR3 DNA is TGTGCCAGCAGCTCTGTTTCAGGGAGGAGACCCGGCTACACCTTC. The V and J genes are TRBV11-2 and TRBJ1-2; D may be TRBD1 (5 bases). Germline V gene lookup returns CDR1 SGHAT and CDR2 FQNNGV. The CDR3 spans 15 residues. V lost 4 bases and J lost 8, with 20 bases in between.

This clone was seen once. The rearrangement uses TRBV6-4 and TRBJ2-5; possibly TRBD2 for D (5 bases). The V gene's germline CDR1 is MRHNA and CDR2 SNTAGT. V was cut by 6 bases and J by 3 bases, with 8 bases left in between. The CDR3 is made up of 12 amino acids. The CDR3 is CASSLGKETQYF. The CDR3 bases are TGTGCCAGCAGCCTCGGGAAAGAGACCCAGTACTTC.

The gene calls are TRBV6-6 and TRBJ1-5; D is unclear. The CDR3 consists of 16 residues. Germline assignment: CDR1 MNHNY and CDR2 SVGAGI (reference sequence). Trimming took off 6 bases at V and 1 base at J, with 16 bases between the two ends. The CDR3 loop is CASSYAPIGSNQPQHF. The CDR3 bases are TGTGCCAGCAGCTATGCCCCGATAGGAAGCAATCAGCCCCAGCATTTT.

This chain joins TRBV2 and TRBJ2-1; the match to TRBD2 covers 11 bases. The CDR3 totals 15 residues. Trimming took 6 bases from V and 4 from J; bases not matched to a gene: 5. From germline, CDR1 is SNHLY and CDR2 FYNNEI. The CDR3 sequence is CASRAGLAVYNEQFF. CDR3 bases: TGTGCCAGCAGGGCGGGACTAGCGGTATACAATGAGCAGTTCTTC. Looking up the rest from reference TRBV2 and TRBJ2-1 gives the full variable domain: EPEVTQTPSHQVTQMGQEVILRCVPISNHLYFYWYRQILGQKVEFLVSFYNNEISEKSEIFDDQFSVERPDGSNFTLKIRSTKLEDSAMYFCASRAGLAVYNEQFFGPGTRLTVL.